Here is one T cell receptor (beta chain) with its context. Its antigen is unidentified. Germline lookup yields CDR1 LNHDA and CDR2 SQIVND (reference sequence). The CDR3 contains 12 residues. V lost 4 bases to trimming and J lost 4 bases, with 5 bases between them. The source of the sample is a study of vaccination and CD4 T cells after COVID-19. Study-level information: Typically, post-vaccine samples were obtained a median about 70 days after dose two, within a range of 14 to 241.

The treatment was: 10-day PBMC culture with coronavirus spike peptide pools or control peptides (ViraFEST assay). Culture conditions combined around 2 million PBMCs per well with 9 to 10 IU/ml IL-2 and 8.5 to 10 ug/ml peptide pools. Oncomine TCR Beta short-read sequencing was applied to DNA from cultured CD4+ T cells. TCRdb analysed the PCR reads with MiXCR anew, one entry per CDR3 protein. The sample carries about 17,000 distinct CDR3 sequences, just under 50% recorded once. General study points: A median roughly 84% of convalescent patients' SARS-CoV-2-reactive clones emerged only after vaccination. Spike mono-reactivity marked 304 of 307 vaccine-specific clones in convalescent patients.

This material consisted of CD4+ T cells from blood, cultured in vitro, taken before SARS-CoV-2 vaccination. The chain carries TRBV19 and TRBJ1-5; no reliable D call. This receptor was identified in a human donor who had recovered from COVID-19. CDR3 sequence reads: CASSNVNQPQHF. CDR3 in DNA: TGTGCCAGTAGTAATGTTAATCAGCCCCAGCATTTT.